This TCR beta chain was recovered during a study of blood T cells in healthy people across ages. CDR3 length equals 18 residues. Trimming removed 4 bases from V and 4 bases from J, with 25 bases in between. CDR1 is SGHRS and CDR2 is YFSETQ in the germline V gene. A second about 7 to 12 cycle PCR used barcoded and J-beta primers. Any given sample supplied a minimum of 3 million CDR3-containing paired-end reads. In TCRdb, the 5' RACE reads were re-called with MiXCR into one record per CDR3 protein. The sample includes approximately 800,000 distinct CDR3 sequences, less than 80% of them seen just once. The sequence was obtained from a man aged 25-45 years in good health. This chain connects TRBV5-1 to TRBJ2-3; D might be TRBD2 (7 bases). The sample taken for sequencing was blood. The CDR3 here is CASSHGLVGGRSADTQYF. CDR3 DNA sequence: TGCGCCAGCAGCCACGGACTAGTGGGGGGGCGGAGCGCAGATACGCAGTATTTT.